The 25 T cell receptor beta chains given below trace back to one sample, sequenced in a study of OX40 agonist ivuxolimab in advanced cancers. Repertoires were generated with immunoSEQ multiplex PCR, while TCRdb's copy carries only in-frame clones and drops some. The data show approximately 23,000 clones, over 80% seen once. The sample in question was CD4+ or CD8+ T cells sorted from blood, obtained in a trial of the OX40 agonist ivuxolimab. These receptor sequences come from an adult with an advanced solid tumor such as melanoma, head and neck, liver or kidney cancer.

The rearrangement uses TRBV6-6 and TRBJ2-3; 7 bases are a match to TRBD2. The CDR3 is 15 amino acids. After removal of 2 bases from V and 2 bases from J, the junction contained 4 bases not matched to a gene. CDR1 MNHNY and CDR2 SVGAGI come from the germline V gene (reference sequence). In DNA form, the CDR3 reads TGTGCCAGCAGTTACCGGGACTACTTCACAGATACGCAGTATTTT. Translated: CASSYRDYFTDTQYF.

The rearrangement joins TRBV12-2 to TRBJ2-1; no check of the table's D call, TRBD2, against the DNA was made. TRBV12-2 is classified as a pseudogene. This CDR3 comprises 17 residues. DNA of the CDR3: TGTGCAAGTCGCTTAGAGAAAGGACGGACCGGGAACAATGAGCAGTTCTTC. This encodes CASRLEKGRTGNNEQFF.

This clone was seen only once. The rearrangement links TRBV14 to TRBJ2-3; D may be TRBD2 (5 bases). The CDR3 contains 18 residues. V dropped 0 bases and J dropped 7 bases, with 23 bases sitting between them. CDR1 SGHDN and CDR2 FVKESK come from the germline V gene. The CDR3 nucleotides are TGTGCCAGCAGCCAAGAGAGGATGAAGCGGCATTCACCTTATACGCAGTATTTT. This translates into CASSQERMKRHSPYTQYF.

This clone was recorded once. The chain employs TRBV29-1 and TRBJ2-7; the D is unclear. CDR1 and CDR2 (germline): SQVTM, ANQGSEA. The CDR3 is made up of 13 amino acids. With 3 bases removed from V and 2 bases from J, the gap between germline ends came to 11 bases. The CDR3 sequence is CSVEKGEPYEQYF. CDR3 bases: TGCAGCGTTGAGAAGGGCGAACCCTACGAGCAGTACTTC.

The chain combines TRBV5-5 with TRBJ1-2, with D uncertain. CDR3 size: 16 residues. With 6 bases removed from V and 1 base from J, the gap between germline ends came to 19 bases. From germline, CDR1 is SGHKS and CDR2 YYEKEE (reference sequence). Written as DNA, the CDR3 is TGTGCCAGCACCCAATGGGCACAAGGCTATAACTATGGCTACACCTTC. Its protein is CASTQWAQGYNYGYTF.

This clone was seen a few times. The chain uses TRBV2 and TRBJ2-1; 7 bases align to TRBD1. This CDR3 region has 12 residues. The J segment lost 7 bases and the V segment lost 8 bases, leaving 5 bases of the junction unmatched. Germline V lookup: CDR1 SNHLY, CDR2 FYNNEI. In nucleotides, the CDR3 is TGTGCCAGCGGGGACAGCCTAAATGAGCAGTTCTTC. Protein: CASGDSLNEQFF.

The chain is built from TRBV10-3 and TRBJ2-7, with D perhaps matching TRBD1 or TRBD2 (7 bases each). The CDR3 totals 16 residues. The V and J ends lost 2 bases and 4 bases respectively, with 18 bases between them. Per germline, CDR1 ENHRY and CDR2 SYGVKD. CDR3 DNA sequence: TGTGCCATCAGTGAGCCGACAGGGAGGGAGCCATACGAGCAGTACTTC. Translation gives CAISEPTGREPYEQYF.

The rearrangement links TRBV27 to TRBJ2-1; D could derive from TRBD1 or TRBD2 (6 bases each). The CDR3 sequence is 15 residues long. Germline V gene sequence: CDR1 MNHEY, CDR2 SMNVEV (reference sequence). Deletions cut 0 bases from V and 6 bases from J, with 12 bases between. CDR3 region: CASSLSSRGGNEQFF. CDR3 nucleotide sequence: TGTGCCAGCAGTTTATCAAGCAGGGGAGGCAATGAGCAGTTCTTC.

The V and J genes are TRBV7-9 and TRBJ1-4; D is perhaps TRBD1 (5 bases). Germline V gives CDR1 SEHNR, CDR2 FQNEAQ (reference sequence). This CDR3 is built from 14 residues. V was pared by 9 bases and J by 8 bases, with 19 bases between. The CDR3 DNA reads as TGTGCCAGGAAACCCGGGACGTCCGACGAAAAACTGTTTTTT. Amino acids: CARKPGTSDEKLFF.

The table lists this clone with a count of one. This chain uses TRBV2 with TRBJ2-7, with D hard to call. Germline V gene data show CDR1 as SNHLY and CDR2 as FYNNEI. Between the trimmed V and J ends, which lost 5 bases and 3 bases, there was a span of 11 bases. The CDR3 has 13 residues. This chain's CDR3 is CASSPGSSYEQYF. CDR3 bases: TGTGCCAGCAGTCCCGGTAGCAGCTACGAGCAGTACTTC.

Worth noting for this clone: The identical CDR3 is also encoded by other nucleotide sequences in the sample. The rearrangement uses TRBV19 and TRBJ2-5, with D unresolved. V was clipped by 3 bases and J by 5 bases, with 10 bases between them. Germline V CDR1 and CDR2: LNHDA, SQIVND (reference sequence). CDR3 length equals 13 residues. In DNA form, the CDR3 reads TGTGCCAGTAGTATTGACGGAGAGGAGACCCAGTACTTC. Translation: CASSIDGEETQYF.

This chain uses TRBV9 with TRBJ1-2; 7 bases are a match to TRBD1. The CDR3 extends over 17 amino acids. Per the germline V gene, CDR1 is SGDLS and CDR2 is YYNGEE. The V segment lost 4 bases and the J segment 3 bases; nucleotides outside the gene matches: 15. The CDR3 loop reads CASSNPSTGLFYYGYTF. CDR3 coding DNA: TGTGCCAGCAGCAACCCCTCGACAGGGTTATTTTACTATGGCTACACCTTC.

The rearrangement uses TRBV5-4 and TRBJ2-3; the match to TRBD2 covers 13 bases. Germline-derived CDR1 and CDR2 are SGHNT and YYREEE (reference sequence). The CDR3 is 17 residues long. V shed 4 bases and J 2 bases; nucleotides not matched to a gene: 7. This chain's CDR3 is CASSHGLAGAHTDTQYF. The CDR3, as DNA: TGTGCCAGCAGCCACGGACTAGCGGGGGCTCACACAGATACGCAGTATTTT.

The genes are TRBV29-1 and TRBJ1-2; D might be TRBD1 (6 bases). Deletions cut 3 bases from V and 1 base from J, with 12 bases between. Germline CDR1 and CDR2: SQVTM and ANQGSEA. CDR3 length: 14 amino acids. CDR3 loop: CSVDRGGGNYGYTF. Written as DNA, the CDR3 is TGCAGCGTTGATCGGGGGGGCGGTAACTATGGCTACACCTTC.

The chain carries TRBV10-3 and TRBJ2-7, with TRBD1 identical over 7 bases. This CDR3 has 15 residues. CDR1 and CDR2 (germline): ENHRY, SYGVKD. V lost 3 bases to trimming and J lost 2 bases; unmatched junction nucleotides: 7. The CDR3, as DNA: TGTGCCATCAGTGAACAGACAGGGTCCCCCTACGAGCAGTACTTC. This codes for CAISEQTGSPYEQYF.

J is TRBJ1-2 and V is TRBV5-4, with a weak D call TRBD1 (6 bases). The CDR3 length is 14 residues. V dropped 3 bases and J dropped 1 base, with 10 bases sitting between them. The germline V gene has CDR1 SGHNT and CDR2 YYREEE (reference sequence). The CDR3 is CASSSLQGNYGYTF. Written as DNA, the CDR3 is TGTGCCAGCAGCTCGTTACAGGGTAACTATGGCTACACCTTC.

The V gene is TRBV27, the J gene TRBJ2-7; D perhaps matches TRBD2 (6 bases). CDR3 size: 14 residues. The V gene lost 2 bases and the J gene lost 4 bases, with 12 bases spanning the gap. From germline, CDR1 is MNHEY and CDR2 SMNVEV (reference sequence). The CDR3 sequence is CASSLGGSGYEQYF. CDR3 sequence (DNA): TGTGCCAGCAGTTTAGGGGGGAGCGGGTACGAGCAGTACTTC.

This clone is categorized as medium-sized. V gene TRBV7-9 combines with J gene TRBJ2-3; D unresolved. CDR1 is SEHNR, CDR2 FQNEAQ, per germline (reference sequence). The CDR3 covers 15 residues. The V and J ends lost 1 base and 2 bases respectively, with 10 bases between them. CDR3 in DNA: TGTGCCAGCAGCTTAGTCAGGCCCCCCACAGATACGCAGTATTTT. It yields the protein CASSLVRPPTDTQYF.

This rearrangement joins TRBV7-2 to TRBJ2-3, with unresolved D. The V end was cut by 7 bases, the J end by 4 bases, with 18 bases between. Germline V lookup: CDR1 SGHTA, CDR2 FQGNSA. The CDR3 spans 15 residues. The CDR3 DNA follows: TGTGCCAGCAACCCTTCTGGGCAAAGTCCAGATACGCAGTATTTT. Its translation: CASNPSGQSPDTQYF.

This clone counts as medium-sized (0.01 to 0.1%). V gene TRBV11-2 combines with J gene TRBJ1-2; a weak D match, TRBD1 (6 bases). The V end was cut by 0 bases, the J end by 8 bases, with 7 bases between. Looked up from germline, CDR1 is SGHAT and CDR2 is FQNNGV. There are 12 residues in the CDR3. The CDR3 region is CASSLDGTGYTF. DNA for the CDR3: TGTGCCAGCAGCTTAGACGGGACAGGCTACACCTTC.

The rearrangement uses TRBV7-2 and TRBJ1-5; D gene uncertain. The length of the CDR3 is 12 residues. Looked up from germline, CDR1 is SGHTA and CDR2 is FQGNSA. V dropped 8 bases and J dropped 5 bases, with 10 bases sitting between them. DNA for the CDR3: TGTGCCAGCCGGGCCGGCGATCAGCCCCAGCATTTT. This sequence encodes CASRAGDQPQHF.

V is TRBV5-4 and J is TRBJ2-4; D not resolved. The length of the CDR3 is 14 residues. CDR1 is SGHNT and CDR2 is YYREEE in the germline V gene (reference sequence). Deletions cut 2 bases from V and 0 bases from J, with 6 bases between. The CDR3 coding sequence is TGTGCCAGCAGCTTAGATCCAGCCAAAAACATTCAGTACTTC. It is translated as CASSLDPAKNIQYF.

J is TRBJ2-3 and V is TRBV27; 9 bases line up with TRBD2. V was clipped by 5 bases and J by 1 base; unmatched bases: 4. The V gene's germline CDR1 is MNHEY and CDR2 SMNVEV (reference sequence). The CDR3 has 15 residues. The CDR3 nucleotides are TGTGCCAGCAGTCCACGGACTAGCGGCACAGATACGCAGTATTTT. It translates to CASSPRTSGTDTQYF.

This clone was recorded once. V gene TRBV11-2 combines with J gene TRBJ2-7, with D tentatively TRBD1 or TRBD2 (5 bases each). CDR1 and CDR2 (germline): SGHAT, FQNNGV. The CDR3 runs 16 residues. Trimming removed 0 bases from V and 0 bases from J, with 12 bases in between. The CDR3 region has the DNA TGTGCCAGCAGCTTAGATCGGGGCAGGCCCTCCTACGAGCAGTACTTC. Translating gives CASSLDRGRPSYEQYF.

The chain joins TRBV4-3 to TRBJ1-1, with 7 bases that match TRBD1. The V gene's germline CDR1 is LGHNA and CDR2 YSLEER. The CDR3 is made up of 15 amino acids. J was trimmed by 5 bases and V by 1 base; bases with no gene match: 7. The CDR3 DNA reads as TGCGCCAGCAGCCAAGCCGAGGGGGCGAGGACTGAAGCTTTCTTT. Its translation: CASSQAEGARTEAFF.